Listed below are T cell receptor beta chains from one sample, sequenced in a study of control samples from healthy donors and cancer patients. The protocol was immunoSEQ multiplex PCR, while the TCRdb copy is restricted to in-frame clones and leaves out a portion. The data hold 260,000 or so clones, with around 79% observed a single time. The source material was PBMCs. These receptor sequences come from an older woman with lung cancer. The CDR3 runs from the conserved cysteine through the conserved F or W. A D gene is named only where the DNA matches it firmly. Size is stated for part of the rows, as once, few or many counts, or as a class when the clone is expanded.

TRBV11-2,NA,TRBJ1-2,NA,CASSFRPGDYGYTF,TGTGCCAGCAGCTTTAGGCCAGGGGACTATGGCTACACCTTC
TRBV2,NA,TRBJ2-5,NA,CASSGQGSEEETQYF,TGTGCCAGCAGTGGGCAGGGATCAGAAGAGGAGACCCAGTACTTC
TRBV6-6,NA,TRBJ1-1,few,CASSYSGTNTEAFF,TGTGCCAGCAGTTACTCTGGGACGAACACTGAAGCTTTCTTT
TRBV27,NA,TRBJ2-7,NA,CASRRVSGEQYF,TGTGCCAGCAGGAGGGTGTCTGGCGAGCAGTACTTC
TRBV4-1,NA,TRBJ2-5,NA,CASSQDPGLQETQYF,TGCGCCAGCAGCCAAGATCCGGGCCTACAAGAGACCCAGTACTTC
TRBV5-4,TRBD2,TRBJ2-1,few,CASSLLASGYDNEQFF,TGTGCCAGCAGCCTTCTGGCTAGCGGGTACGACAATGAGCAGTTCTTC
TRBV5-1,NA,TRBJ2-3,NA,CASSLSPTTDTQYF,TGCGCCAGCAGCTTGTCGCCCACCACAGATACGCAGTATTTT
TRBV24-1,NA,TRBJ2-3,NA,CATSDASDTDTQYF,TGTGCCACCAGTGACGCTAGCGACACAGATACGCAGTATTTT
TRBV6-4,NA,TRBJ2-7,NA,CASRPPFDRLSRFGSYEQYF,TGTGCCAGCAGACCCCCGTTTGACCGGCTTTCGCGTTTTGGCTCCTACGAGCAGTACTTC
TRBV9,TRBD1,TRBJ1-6,NA,CASSVEDRAVNSPLHF,TGTGCCAGCAGCGTCGAAGACAGGGCGGTAAATTCACCCCTCCACTTT
TRBV4-1,NA,TRBJ1-1,NA,CASSQVLLGTEAFF,TGCGCCAGCAGCCAAGTCCTGTTGGGCACTGAAGCTTTCTTT
TRBV7-9,NA,TRBJ2-1,NA,CASSLPGYGVEQFF,TGTGCCAGCAGCTTACCAGGGTACGGCGTTGAGCAGTTCTTC
TRBV24-1,NA,TRBJ2-3,NA,CATSAGVRSTDTQYF,TGTGCCACCAGTGCAGGCGTCCGAAGCACAGATACGCAGTATTTT
TRBV6-5,NA,TRBJ2-7,NA,CASSLSAGKTTYEQYF,TGTGCCAGCAGTTTATCTGCGGGAAAGACTACCTACGAGCAGTACTTC
TRBV4-1,NA,TRBJ1-6,NA,CASSQRVPAVSYNSPLHF,TGCGCCAGCAGCCAAAGGGTGCCCGCAGTCTCCTATAATTCACCCCTCCACTTT
TRBV7-3,TRBD1,TRBJ2-1,NA,CASSPDRGLTYNEQFF,TGTGCCAGCAGCCCGGACAGGGGGCTCACCTACAATGAGCAGTTCTTC
TRBV7-3,NA,TRBJ2-5,NA,CASSIGGETQYF,TGTGCCAGCAGCATAGGGGGGGAGACCCAGTACTTC
TRBV9,NA,TRBJ2-3,NA,CASSVDGGRTDTQYF,TGTGCCAGCAGCGTAGATGGGGGGCGCACAGATACGCAGTATTTT
TRBV19,NA,TRBJ1-5,NA,CASTLKTVGQPQHF,TGTGCCAGTACTCTTAAGACAGTGGGGCAGCCCCAGCATTTT
TRBV2,TRBD1,TRBJ1-5,NA,CASNLKTGDELYSNQPQHF,TGTGCCAGCAACCTAAAGACAGGGGACGAACTTTATAGCAATCAGCCCCAGCATTTT
TRBV10-3,TRBD1,TRBJ2-6,NA,CAISGAGTGMSGANVLTF,TGTGCCATCAGTGGGGCCGGGACAGGGATGTCTGGGGCCAACGTCCTGACTTTC
TRBV5-4,NA,TRBJ2-1,NA,CASSGGGSLAYSYNEQFF,TGTGCCAGCAGCGGGGGGGGCAGTCTCGCTTACTCCTACAATGAGCAGTTCTTC
TRBV4-2,NA,TRBJ1-4,few,CASSQDWGLPNEKLFF,TGTGCCAGCAGCCAAGATTGGGGGTTACCTAATGAAAAACTGTTTTTT
TRBV5-6,TRBD1,TRBJ1-5,NA,CASSRTGRDNQPQHF,TGTGCCAGCAGCCGGACAGGGCGGGACAATCAGCCCCAGCATTTT
TRBV5-1,NA,TRBJ2-2,once,CASSLSARALTGELFF,TGCGCCAGCAGCTTGTCGGCCAGGGCCCTCACCGGGGAGCTGTTTTTT
TRBV12-3/TRBV12-4,NA,TRBJ2-7,NA,CASSLAGGGEQYF,TGTGCCAGCAGTTTAGCGGGAGGGGGCGAGCAGTACTTC
TRBV3-1/TRBV3-2,NA,TRBJ1-2,NA,CASSQGGGQGYTF,TGTGCCAGCAGCCAGGGTGGGGGGCAAGGCTACACCTTC